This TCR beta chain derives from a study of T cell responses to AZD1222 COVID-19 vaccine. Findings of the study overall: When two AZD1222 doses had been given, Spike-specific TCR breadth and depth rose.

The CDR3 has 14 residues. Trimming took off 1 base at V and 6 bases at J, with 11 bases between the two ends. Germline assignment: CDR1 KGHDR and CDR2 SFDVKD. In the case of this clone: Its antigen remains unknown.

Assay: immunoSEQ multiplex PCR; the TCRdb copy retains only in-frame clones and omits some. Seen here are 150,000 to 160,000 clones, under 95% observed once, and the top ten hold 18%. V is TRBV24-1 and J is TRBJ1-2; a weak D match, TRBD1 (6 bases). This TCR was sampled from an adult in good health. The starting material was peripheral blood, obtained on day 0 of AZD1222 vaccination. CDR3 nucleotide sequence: TGTGCCACCAGTGATTTTGGATCAGGGGATGGCTACACCTTC. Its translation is CATSDFGSGDGYTF.